A selection of T cell receptor beta chains follows, all from one sample in a study of shared clonotypes between healthy human individuals. Data came from immunoSEQ multiplex PCR; TCRdb stores just in-frame clones and leaves some out. The data contain approximately 2.4 million clones, more than 90% of them seen just once; the ten biggest clones take up 0.1% to 0.15%. The sample consisted of naive CD4+ T cells sorted from blood. The receptors here all came from a man aged 18 to 29 in good health. Each CDR3 is given with its conserved first and last residue. Each record gives: J gene, clone size, V gene, D gene, CDR3 protein, CDR3 DNA. The D gene is left open where the match is weak. A row's size may be missing; if present it is once, few, many or a size class.

>TRBJ2-2|NA|TRBV19|TRBD1
CASSNPGTGRKELFF
TGTGCCAGTAGCAACCCAGGGACAGGGAGAAAGGAGCTGTTTTTT
>TRBJ1-2|NA|TRBV27|NA
CASSLSWDVYGYTF
TGTGCCAGCAGTTTATCATGGGACGTCTATGGCTACACCTTC
>TRBJ1-1|NA|TRBV19|TRBD1
CASNPSTGAGMNTEAFF
TGTGCCAGTAACCCAAGTACAGGGGCGGGAATGAACACTGAAGCTTTCTTT
>TRBJ2-3|NA|TRBV4-1|TRBD2
CASSQEGPGGGTDTQYF
TGCGCCAGCAGCCAAGAGGGCCCGGGAGGGGGCACAGATACGCAGTATTTT
>TRBJ2-3|NA|TRBV5-1|NA
CASSGRGGDGDTQYF
TGCGCCAGCAGCGGCAGGGGAGGGGATGGAGATACGCAGTATTTT
>TRBJ2-7|NA|TRBV9|TRBD1
CASSVALDRVEQYF
TGTGCCAGCAGCGTAGCCCTCGACAGGGTGGAGCAGTACTTC
>TRBJ2-3|NA|TRBV19|NA
CASSWQAGDTQYF
TGTGCCAGTAGTTGGCAGGCCGGAGATACGCAGTATTTT
>TRBJ2-7|NA|TRBV28|NA
CASSLNRPAGWVEQYF
TGTGCCAGCAGTTTAAACAGGCCCGCAGGGTGGGTCGAGCAGTACTTC
>TRBJ2-7|once|TRBV5-3|NA
CARSLASNEQYF
TGTGCCAGAAGCTTGGCTTCGAACGAGCAGTACTTC
>TRBJ1-5|NA|TRBV28|TRBD1
CASRRTGGTSQPQHF
TGTGCCAGCAGAAGGACAGGGGGTACGAGTCAGCCCCAGCATTTT
>TRBJ2-7|NA|TRBV27|NA
CASSLLNRDEQYF
TGTGCCAGCAGTTTATTAAACAGGGACGAGCAGTACTTC
>TRBJ2-1|NA|TRBV5-1|TRBD2
CASSLAGGGYNEQFF
TGCGCCAGCAGCTTGGCGGGAGGCGGCTACAATGAGCAGTTCTTC
>TRBJ1-5|NA|TRBV4-2|NA
CASSPSWQGNQPQHF
TGTGCCAGCAGCCCAAGTTGGCAGGGCAATCAGCCCCAGCATTTT
>TRBJ1-2|NA|TRBV4-2|NA
CASSPNLEYGYTF
TGTGCCAGCAGCCCCAATCTTGAGTATGGCTACACCTTC
>TRBJ1-4|once|TRBV2|NA
CASTGRAATNEKLFF
TGTGCCAGCACGGGTCGGGCCGCAACTAATGAAAAACTGTTTTTT
>TRBJ1-1|NA|TRBV27|NA
CASSLSPIGNTEAFF
TGTGCCAGCAGTTTATCCCCGATAGGAAACACTGAAGCTTTCTTT
>TRBJ2-7|once|TRBV11-2|NA
CASSPIWGAANEQYF
TGTGCCAGCAGCCCGATCTGGGGGGCTGCGAACGAGCAGTACTTC
>TRBJ1-2|NA|TRBV5-4|NA
CASSSGTSNGYGYTF
TGTGCCAGCAGCTCCGGGACCTCCAACGGGTATGGCTACACCTTC
>TRBJ2-6|NA|TRBV13|NA
CASSLVASGANVLTF
TGTGCCAGCAGCTTAGTTGCCTCTGGGGCCAACGTCCTGACTTTC
>TRBJ1-5|NA|TRBV28|NA
CASTTGFGNQPQHF
TGTGCCAGCACTACAGGGTTCGGCAATCAGCCCCAGCATTTT
>TRBJ2-1|NA|TRBV25-1|NA
CASRGSGPYNEQFF
TGTGCCAGCCGGGGGAGCGGCCCCTACAATGAGCAGTTCTTC
>TRBJ2-7|NA|TRBV28|NA
CASSLSWDTSSYEQYF
TGTGCCAGCAGTTTATCATGGGACACTAGCTCCTACGAGCAGTACTTC
>TRBJ2-2|NA|TRBV6-5|NA
CASSPLGVNTGELFF
TGTGCCAGCAGCCCCCTAGGGGTGAACACCGGGGAGCTGTTTTTT
>TRBJ1-4|NA|TRBV28|TRBD1
CASSRDRRDEKLFF
TGTGCCAGCAGTAGGGACAGACGAGATGAAAAACTGTTTTTT
>TRBJ1-5|NA|TRBV7-2|TRBD1
CASSYYRGAGQPQHF
TGTGCCAGCAGCTACTACAGGGGAGCGGGGCAGCCCCAGCATTTT